The TCR beta chain described here comes from a study of CD8 T cells in ankylosing spondylitis. One entry per CDR3 protein, called by TCRdb with MiXCR from the 5' RACE reads. Seen here are under 550,000 distinct CDR3 sequences, roughly a quarter observed once, and the top ten hold roughly 0.8%. Study-level findings and limits: Characteristic, it appeared, of ankylosing spondylitis blood was a TCR beta motif of fewer than 10 highly homologous variants.

The sample holds a few counts of this clonotype. No antigen is known for it. Sequenced input: blood, either unsorted or a sorted T cell fraction (not recorded which). The receptor was derived from a male donor with ankylosing spondylitis.

CDR3 coding DNA: TGTGCCAGCAGCTATACGTGGGAGCAGTACTTC. Protein: CASSYTWEQYF. V is TRBV7-9 and J is TRBJ2-7; D gene uncertain. The CDR3 covers 11 residues. The V and J ends lost 4 bases and 7 bases respectively, with 8 bases between them. Germline lookup yields CDR1 SEHNR and CDR2 FQNEAQ (reference sequence).